The TCR beta chain under discussion was sequenced for a study of blood T cell repertoires in COVID-19. Germline-derived CDR1 and CDR2 are MNHEY and SVGAGI. Trimming stripped 6 bases from V and 4 bases from J, with 10 bases between. CDR3 size: 14 residues. Assay: immunoSEQ multiplex PCR; the TCRdb copy retains only in-frame clones and omits some. The table includes about 67,000 clones, about 83% detected once. Source material: peripheral blood. The chain couples TRBV6-5 to TRBJ1-6; TRBD1 is a possible D gene (6 bases). The source is an elderly woman with acute or convalescent COVID-19. This chain's CDR3 is CASSQQGYNSPLHF. In nucleotides, the CDR3 is TGTGCCAGCAGCCAACAGGGTTATAATTCACCCCTCCACTTT.